The TCR beta chain described here comes from a study of blood T cell repertoires in COVID-19 (dated by TCRdb to about 2020). General notes on the study: Collaborator samples came from the United States, Italy and Spain and covered acute and convalescent phases of COVID-19. The prospective study material was composed of cDNA or gDNA derived from T cells, B-cell-depleted T cells, or PBMCs. Deeply sampled blood TCRbeta repertoires from subjects exposed to, actively infected with, or recovered from COVID-19 were included in the dataset. The repertoires were released in a freely available public database intended as a resource for research on the immune response to SARS-CoV-2. The samples were drawn from the first 160 participants of the ongoing ImmuneRACE study and from 1,254 subjects provided by 6 global collaborators. The sample metadata nearly always contained a de-identified subject ID, COVID-19 status, age in years and sex. HLA class I and class II types, where available, came from metadata supplied by the sample provider rather than from assay-based typing.

The germline V gene sets CDR1 to SGHRS and CDR2 to YFSETQ. The CDR3 numbers 16 residues from cysteine through phenylalanine. Only CDR3 DNA is held: 48 bases, read in frame from base 1. V is trimmed back by 1 base and J by 3 bases, and the junction contains 5 bases that no gene match accounts for. TCRbeta CDR3 regions were amplified from genomic DNA by means of the immunoSEQ Assay, a bias-controlled multiplex PCR. On the study's bioinformatics: The number of nucleated cells in each sample was estimated by amplification of reference gene primers within the assay. To quantify the absolute abundance of each unique TCRbeta CDR3 rearrangement, sequence reads were collapsed and filtered. For each sample, productive Simpson clonality was calculated by taking the square root of Simpson's diversity index across productive rearrangements. In TCRdb, the immuneACCESS table is reduced to in-frame sequences with V and J assigned. These tables do not hold every clone; where another copy was compared, an unresolved V gene accounts for under half, and the others remain unexplained. D and trimming come from the DNA, and the V and J calls and clone size come from that table. This sample holds about 100,000 clones; about 91% were observed only once. Around 15% of the sample is held by the ten biggest clonotypes.

What the authors observed across the whole study: How much clinical and demographic metadata was included differed by source and by participant, and the metadata was provided uncurated.

Whole blood was collected in K2EDTA tubes by collaborating institutions according to the institutions' own protocols. For TCRbeta analysis, collaborators shipped samples in one of three forms: frozen whole blood, isolated PBMCs, or DNA extracted from either of those sample types. Note on this clone: Which antigen it targets is not known. Base qualities are not at hand, and no much larger clone is one base apart.

Recombination linked TRBV5-1 to TRBJ2-3; 10 bases in the junction line up with TRBD2. The source is a man in his forties or fifties with acute or convalescent COVID-19. The sequenced material came from peripheral blood. The nucleotide sequence is TGCGCCAGCAGCTTGTTGGCAGCGGGGGGGACAGATACGCAGTATTTT. Its translation is CASSLLAAGGTDTQYF.